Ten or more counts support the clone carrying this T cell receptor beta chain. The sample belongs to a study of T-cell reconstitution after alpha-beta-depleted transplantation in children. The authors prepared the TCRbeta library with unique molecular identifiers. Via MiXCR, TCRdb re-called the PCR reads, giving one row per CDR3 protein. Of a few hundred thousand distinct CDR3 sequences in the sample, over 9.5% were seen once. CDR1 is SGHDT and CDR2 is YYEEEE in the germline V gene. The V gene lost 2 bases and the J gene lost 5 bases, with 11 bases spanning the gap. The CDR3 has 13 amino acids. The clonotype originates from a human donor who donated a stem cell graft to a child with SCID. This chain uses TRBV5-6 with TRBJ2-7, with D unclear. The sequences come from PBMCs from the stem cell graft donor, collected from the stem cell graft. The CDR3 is CASSFRRLHEQYF. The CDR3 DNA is TGTGCCAGCAGCTTCAGAAGGCTACACGAGCAGTACTTC. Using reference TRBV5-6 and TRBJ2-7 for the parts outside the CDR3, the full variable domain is DAGVTQSPTHLIKTRGQQVTLRCSPKSGHDTVSWYQQALGQGPQFIFQYYEEEERQRGNFPDRFSGHQFPNYSSELNVNALLLGDSALYLCASSFRRLHEQYFGPGTRLTVT.